The T cell receptor (beta chain) described here comes from a study of human T cells and chemical hapten exposure. General study findings and limits: Clustering by CDR3 similarity yielded significantly more large clusters from expanded TCRs than controls.

The CDR3 is 16 residues long. With 4 bases removed from V and 0 bases from J, the gap between germline ends came to 13 bases. From germline, CDR1 is GTSNPN and CDR2 SVGIG (reference sequence). The sample holds many counts of this clonotype. The antigen is not known. Time point specified: patch test 1, 2 weeks after DPC sensitization. This sample's treatment: therapeutic diphenylcyclopropenone sensitization with weekly scalp DPC. Attachment of unique molecular identifiers to individual cDNA molecules was performed in the library. One entry per CDR3 protein results from TCRdb running MiXCR on the RACE reads. Of tens of thousands of distinct CDR3 sequences in the sample, approximately 12% were seen once.

This receptor was obtained from a woman between 45 and 65 years old with alopecia areata. Some clones in this sample may be carry-over from other donors' samples. This material consisted of whole blood, taken in connection with sensitization to the hapten diphenylcyclopropenone (DPC). J is TRBJ2-6 and V is TRBV30; perhaps D is TRBD1 or TRBD2 (5 bases each). The CDR3 nucleotides read TGTGCCTGGACCTGGGGGTCTCGCTCTGGGGCCAACGTCCTGACTTTC. Residues: CAWTWGSRSGANVLTF.